The clone carrying this TCR beta chain showed up just once. This CDR3 has 17 residues. The germline V gene encodes CDR1 LGHDT and CDR2 YNNKEL (reference sequence). Trimming took off 1 base at V and 7 bases at J, with 21 bases between the two ends. This sample is drawn from a study of blood T cell repertoires in COVID-19. Background on the study: T cells, B-cell-depleted T cells, or PBMCs supplied cDNA or gDNA.

Using immunoSEQ multiplex PCR, the repertoire was profiled, and TCRdb retains in-frame clones only, with some absent. Of 200,000 to 250,000 clones in the sample, around 86% were seen once. This TCR was recovered from a woman in her 50s with COVID-19, enrolled during active disease. V is TRBV3-1 (or the pseudogene TRBV3-2) and J is TRBJ2-3, with D tentatively TRBD2 (6 bases). Sequencing used peripheral blood. CDR3 region: CASSQGDSGFIKNTQYF. CDR3 sequence (DNA): TGTGCCAGCAGCCAAGGGGATAGCGGATTTATCAAGAATACGCAGTATTTT.